The 9 T cell receptor beta chains presented below share a single source sample, sequenced in a study of regulatory T cells in long-lasting Graves disease. The time point here: newly diagnosed GD, antithyroid drugs for less than 3 months. The TCR library was made from RNA that had been extracted from PBMCs in TRIzol. Building of the TCR beta libraries involved iRepertoire HTBI primers and Arm-PCR of CDR3 regions. MiXCR was run by TCRdb on the multiplex PCR reads, yielding one entry per CDR3 protein. The sample contains hundreds of thousands of distinct CDR3 sequences, 16% of which appear only once. The data also belong to a second study, concerning T cells in Graves' hyperthyroidism and ophthalmopathy.

Sequencing used peripheral blood mononuclear cells (PBMCs), obtained at new diagnosis, from a patient treated with antithyroid drugs. The receptors originated from a woman in her thirties with Graves disease.

This clonotype appeared many times. The CDR3 coding sequence is TGTGCCAGCAGTTCGGGACAGGGAGGTTTTGGCTACACCTTC. This encodes CASSSGQGGFGYTF. J is TRBJ1-2 and V is TRBV28; TRBD1 matches at 9 bases. The trim removed 4 bases at V and 7 bases at J, leaving 7 bases unmatched. CDR1 MDHEN and CDR2 SYDVKM come from the germline V gene. The CDR3 runs to 14 residues.

Ten or more counts support this clonotype. The chain links TRBV27 to TRBJ1-1, with D uncertain. This CDR3 has 15 residues. The ends were cut back, 5 bases at V and 5 bases at J, with 18 bases in the middle. The germline V gene encodes CDR1 MNHEY and CDR2 SMNVEV (reference sequence). CDR3 bases: TGTGCCAGCAGTCGTTCTTGGGGAGTGAGGACTGAAGCTTTCTTT. Translation gives CASSRSWGVRTEAFF.

Here the CDR3 DNA reads TGTGCCACCAGTGGGAAGACCCAGTACTTC. Protein product: CATSGKTQYF. The rearrangement joins TRBV24-1 to TRBJ2-5; D is unresolved. This CDR3 contains 10 residues. V gave up 5 bases and J gave up 6 bases, with 3 bases separating them. The V gene's germline CDR1 is KGHDR and CDR2 SFDVKD.

The chain recombines TRBV5-4 with TRBJ2-3, with unresolved D. The CDR3 sequence is 14 residues long. The germline V gene has CDR1 SGHNT and CDR2 YYREEE (reference sequence). The V end was cut by 0 bases, the J end by 4 bases, with 9 bases between. This CDR3 reads CASSLVSVSDTQYF. The CDR3, as DNA: TGTGCCAGCAGCTTGGTAAGCGTCTCAGATACGCAGTATTTT.

The chain uses TRBV29-1 and TRBJ2-7; possible D gene TRBD2, 5 bases. Trimming took off 7 bases at V and 2 bases at J, with 15 bases between the two ends. The CDR3 length is 13 residues. Germline V gives CDR1 SQVTM, CDR2 ANQGSEA. The CDR3 bases are TGCAGCGCCCTACGGACGGGAACCTACGAGCAGTACTTC. Translated: CSALRTGTYEQYF.

A single count supports this clonotype. It may be a read error: a sequence one base away is much more abundant. The genes are TRBV20-1 and TRBJ2-1; D not resolved. The CDR3 totals 18 residues. Germline V CDR1 and CDR2: DFQATT, SNEGSKA (reference sequence). The ends were cut back, 3 bases at V and 10 bases at J, with 31 bases in the middle. The CDR3 loop reads CSASSHFFDRSSSYEQFF. CDR3 sequence (DNA): TGCAGTGCTAGCTCCCATTTCTTCGACCGATCAAGCTCCTACGAGCAGTTCTTC.

In this sample, this clonotype turned up a few times. The V gene is TRBV18, the J gene TRBJ1-1; the D gene is possibly TRBD1 (5 bases). Germline values: CDR1 KGHSH, CDR2 LQKENI. CDR3 size: 15 residues. Trimming cost V 2 bases and J 1 base, with 11 bases left between them. The CDR3 loop is CASSPTGAGNTEAFF. In DNA form, the CDR3 reads TGTGCCAGCTCACCAACCGGGGCTGGGAACACTGAAGCTTTCTTT.

The genes are TRBV20-1 and TRBJ1-1; D gene unclear. The CDR3 spans 11 residues. Germline lookup yields CDR1 DFQATT and CDR2 SNEGSKA (reference sequence). Trimming left V 5 bases short and J 6 bases short, with 10 bases between. The CDR3 DNA reads as TGCAGTGCTCCCATCACCGCTGAAGCTTTCTTT. Protein: CSAPITAEAFF.

This clonotype has at least ten counts. This chain joins TRBV2 and TRBJ2-1; possibly TRBD2 for D (5 bases). In germline, CDR1 is SNHLY, CDR2 FYNNEI. V was trimmed by 0 bases and J by 8 bases, leaving 17 bases between them. CDR3 length: 16 residues. CDR3 residues: CASSEAPAGLRDEQFF. DNA for the CDR3: TGTGCCAGCAGTGAAGCGCCGGCGGGCCTAAGGGATGAGCAGTTCTTC.